The 14 T cell receptor beta chains given below trace back to one sample, sequenced in a study of neoadjuvant nivolumab and ipilimumab in lung cancer. Sequencing used immunoSEQ multiplex PCR; TCRdb keeps in-frame clones, though not all of them. The sample shows 5,000 or so clones, less than 85% of them seen only once. The starting material was tumor tissue, obtained after neoadjuvant nivolumab, alone or with ipilimumab, at or shortly before surgery. These receptors were obtained from an adult with non-small cell lung cancer.

This clone showed up just once. The rearrangement joins TRBV10-3 to TRBJ1-5; D perhaps matches TRBD1 (5 bases). The CDR3 has 13 amino acids. Trimming took off 2 bases at V and 6 bases at J, with 8 bases between the two ends. The germline CDR1 and CDR2 sequences are ENHRY and SYGVKD. CDR3 sequence (DNA): TGTGCCATCAGTGAGGGGGCTTTTCAGCCCCAGCATTTT. Its protein is CAISEGAFQPQHF.

The chain carries TRBV5-6 and TRBJ2-5, with 8 bases lining up with TRBD1. The V gene end was trimmed by 5 bases and the J gene end by 7 bases; junction bases not matched to a gene: 10. The CDR3 has 14 residues. From germline, CDR1 is SGHDT and CDR2 YYEEEE. CDR3 loop: CASSSGQGAGTQYF. For the CDR3, the DNA is TGTGCCAGCAGTTCTGGACAGGGTGCAGGGACCCAGTACTTC.

This chain uses TRBV4-3 with TRBJ2-5; 9 nucleotides match TRBD2. Germline V CDR1 and CDR2: LGHNA, YSLEER. Trimming took 0 bases from V and 1 from J; bases not matched to a gene: 0. The CDR3 has 15 amino acids. CDR3 coding DNA: TGCGCCAGCAGCCAAGAGCGGGGGGGCCAAGAGACCCAGTACTTC. Its translation: CASSQERGGQETQYF.

This sequence joins TRBV5-1 and TRBJ1-4; a weak D match, TRBD1 (5 bases). Trimming took off 3 bases at V and 5 bases at J, with 14 bases between the two ends. This CDR3 has 15 amino acids. Germline V gives CDR1 SGHRS, CDR2 YFSETQ. The CDR3 DNA reads as TGCGCCAGCAGCTCGCCGGACACGGCCAATGAAAAACTGTTTTTT. It is translated as CASSSPDTANEKLFF.

The chain employs TRBV4-3 and TRBJ2-7, with D possibly matching TRBD2 (6 bases). The ends were cut back, 0 bases at V and 4 bases at J, with 16 bases in the middle. The CDR3 is made up of 16 amino acids. Germline CDR1 and CDR2: LGHNA and YSLEER. CDR3 sequence: CASSQDFGGAGYEQYF. The CDR3 coding sequence is TGCGCCAGCAGCCAAGATTTTGGCGGGGCGGGGTACGAGCAGTACTTC.

The V and J genes are TRBV28 and TRBJ1-6; D might be TRBD1 (5 bases). Trimming stripped 6 bases from V and 13 bases from J, with 13 bases between. The germline V gene encodes CDR1 MDHEN and CDR2 SYDVKM. CDR3 size: 12 residues. The CDR3 region is CASSPQRGPLHF. CDR3 in DNA: TGTGCCAGCAGCCCTCAGAGGGGCCCCCTCCACTTT.

The chain has TRBV6-5 and TRBJ1-3, with D tentatively TRBD1 (5 bases). Trimming left V 7 bases short and J 0 bases short, with 13 bases between. This CDR3 spans 15 amino acids. CDR1 and CDR2 (germline): MNHEY, SVGAGI. Here the CDR3 DNA reads TGTGCCAGCACCCGGAGGGGCGTCTCTGGAAACACCATATATTTT. It yields the protein CASTRRGVSGNTIYF.

This clone has more than one count but fewer than ten. This chain joins TRBV5-1 and TRBJ1-1; TRBD1 agrees at 11 bases. The V segment lost 4 bases and the J segment 6 bases; nucleotides outside the gene matches: 8. There are 15 residues in the CDR3. Germline V CDR1 and CDR2: SGHRS, YFSETQ. CDR3: CASSVGQGAGSEAFF. The CDR3 region has the DNA TGCGCCAGCAGCGTAGGACAGGGGGCGGGATCTGAAGCTTTCTTT.

The chain uses TRBV15 and TRBJ2-1; weak D call: TRBD2 (5 bases). The germline V gene has CDR1 LNHNV and CDR2 YYDKDF (reference sequence). The CDR3 sequence is 15 residues long. The V end was cut by 3 bases, the J end by 1 base, with 10 bases between. In DNA, the CDR3 is TGTGCCACCAGCAGGGACTTGGGGTCCTACAATGAGCAGTTCTTC. Translated, it gives CATSRDLGSYNEQFF.

By share of the sample, this clone is large. The V and J genes are TRBV7-2 and TRBJ1-6; TRBD1 aligns across 7 bases. The CDR3 extends over 12 amino acids. Germline V CDR1 and CDR2: SGHTA, FQGNSA. The ends lost 6 bases at V and 12 bases at J; junction bases unmatched: 5. The CDR3 region is CASRGQDLPLHF. As DNA, the CDR3 is TGTGCCAGCAGAGGACAGGACCTACCCCTCCACTTT.

This chain links TRBV5-4 with TRBJ1-6; D is possibly TRBD1 (5 bases). The CDR3 length is 16 residues. V lost 1 base, J lost 9 bases, and 17 bases lay in between. CDR1 is SGHNT and CDR2 is YYREEE in the germline V gene (reference sequence). CDR3 in amino acids: CASSLMSGGGGSPLHF. In nucleotides, the CDR3 is TGTGCCAGCAGCTTGATGAGTGGGGGAGGCGGTTCACCCCTCCACTTT.

This chain links TRBV4-3 with TRBJ1-1; D might be TRBD1 (6 bases). Trimming pared 5 bases from V and 3 bases from J, leaving 10 bases between. Germline V gives CDR1 LGHNA, CDR2 YSLEER. The CDR3 has 13 amino acids. The CDR3 spells CASSSYRDTEAFF. In DNA form, the CDR3 reads TGCGCCAGCAGCAGCTACAGGGACACTGAAGCTTTCTTT.

This chain joins TRBV5-6 and TRBJ1-2; D gene uncertain. Germline V CDR1 and CDR2: SGHDT, YYEEEE. Trimming shortened V by 4 bases and J by 4 bases, and 14 bases separated the two germline ends. The CDR3 is made up of 14 amino acids. The CDR3 bases are TGTGCCAGCAGCACCGTTCGAGGGTTCTATGGCTACACCTTC. It specifies CASSTVRGFYGYTF.

The chain uses TRBV5-4 and TRBJ1-1; D may be TRBD1 (6 bases). V shed 4 bases and J shed 5 bases, with 12 bases lying between them. Germline CDR1 reads SGHNT; CDR2 reads YYREEE (reference sequence). This CDR3 comprises 13 residues. This CDR3 is CASSPWGQTEAFF. Written as DNA, the CDR3 is TGTGCCAGCAGCCCGTGGGGGCAGACTGAAGCTTTCTTT.